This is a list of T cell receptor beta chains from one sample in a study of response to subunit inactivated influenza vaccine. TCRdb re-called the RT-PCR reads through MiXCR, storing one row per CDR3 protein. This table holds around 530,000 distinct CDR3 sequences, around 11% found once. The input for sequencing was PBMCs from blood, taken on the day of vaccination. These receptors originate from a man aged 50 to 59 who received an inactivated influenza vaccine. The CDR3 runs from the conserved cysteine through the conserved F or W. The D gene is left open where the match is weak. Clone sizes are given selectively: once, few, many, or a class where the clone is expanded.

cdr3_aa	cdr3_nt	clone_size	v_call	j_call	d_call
CASSELGDGLFF	TGTGCCAGCAGTGAACTCGGGGATGGACTGTTTTTT	-	TRBV25-1	TRBJ1-4	-
CASSLVGPGLGNEQFF	TGTGCCAGTAGCTTAGTTGGGCCAGGGCTCGGCAATGAGCAGTTCTTC	few	TRBV11-2	TRBJ2-1	-
CASSEPQRGVQEQYF	TGTGCCAGCAGTGAGCCCCAGCGGGGGGTACAAGAGCAGTACTTC	few	TRBV2	TRBJ2-7	TRBD2
CASSQRAAYQETQYF	TGTGCCAGCAGCCAACGGGCAGCGTACCAAGAGACCCAGTACTTC	-	TRBV4-2	TRBJ2-5	-
CASSSPSGYGYTF	TGTGCCAGCAGTTCACCGAGTGGGTATGGCTACACCTTC	many	TRBV28	TRBJ1-2	-
CASSFTGNEKLFF	TGTGCCAGCAGTTTTACAGGGAATGAAAAACTGTTTTTT	-	TRBV12-3/TRBV12-4	TRBJ1-4	-
CASSQGTLMAFF	TGTGCCAGCAGCCAGGGAACGTTGATGGCTTTCTTT	-	TRBV3-1	TRBJ1-1	-
CASSSPQGEYNSPLHF	TGTGCCAGCAGCTCTCCCCAGGGCGAGTATAATTCACCCCTCCACTTT	-	TRBV7-9	TRBJ1-6	-
CASSPSSVAASSYNEQFF	TGTGCCAGCAGCCCAAGTAGTGTAGCGGCCAGCTCCTACAATGAGCAGTTCTTC	-	TRBV9	TRBJ2-1	-
CSALAGAGNQPQHF	TGCAGTGCTTTAGCAGGGGCAGGCAATCAGCCCCAGCATTTT	few	TRBV20-1	TRBJ1-5	-
CSAVGTQPYSNQPQHF	TGCAGCGCCGTAGGGACTCAGCCTTATAGCAATCAGCCCCAGCATTTT	-	TRBV29-1	TRBJ1-5	-
CATSRDLATPGGETQYF	TGTGCCACCAGCAGGGACTTGGCGACCCCCGGAGGGGAGACCCAGTACTTC	-	TRBV15	TRBJ2-5	-
CSCDRESEQFF	TGCAGTTGCGACAGGGAGAGTGAGCAGTTCTTC	few	TRBV20-1	TRBJ2-1	TRBD1
CAWSFSMNTGELFF	TGTGCCTGGAGTTTTTCCATGAACACCGGGGAGCTGTTTTTT	few	TRBV30	TRBJ2-2	-
CSATLSRVYEQFF	TGCAGTGCCACGCTCTCTAGGGTCTATGAGCAGTTCTTC	-	TRBV20-1	TRBJ2-1	-
CASETGGSPLHF	TGTGCCAGCGAGACCGGGGGTTCACCCCTCCACTTT	few	TRBV19	TRBJ1-6	-
CASSQWSYRGTVNTGELFF	TGCGCCAGCAGCCAATGGTCGTACCGGGGGACAGTCAACACCGGGGAGCTGTTTTTT	many	TRBV4-3	TRBJ2-2	-
CATSDFRTGRQETQYF	TGTGCCACCAGTGATTTTAGGACAGGCCGCCAAGAGACCCAGTACTTC	-	TRBV24-1	TRBJ2-5	TRBD1
CSILTGAYEQYF	TGCAGCATCTTGACAGGAGCCTACGAGCAGTACTTC	few	TRBV29-1	TRBJ2-7	-
CASSLGQMEVAFF	TGCGCCAGCAGCCTGGGACAAATGGAAGTTGCTTTCTTT	many	TRBV5-1	TRBJ1-1	-
CAWSLGQNNQPQHF	TGTGCCTGGAGTTTGGGACAGAACAATCAGCCCCAGCATTTT	few	TRBV30	TRBJ1-5	TRBD1
CASSGRLAGYEQYF	TGTGCCAGCAGTGGTAGGCTAGCGGGGTACGAGCAGTACTTC	few	TRBV2	TRBJ2-7	TRBD2
CASSLVGRGDEQYF	TGTGCCAGCAGTTTAGTTGGCAGGGGGGACGAGCAGTACTTC	-	TRBV27	TRBJ2-7	-
CASSVNQASSGNTIYF	TGTGCCAGCAGCGTCAACCAGGCCTCCTCTGGAAACACCATATATTTT	few	TRBV7-2	TRBJ1-3	-
CASSSGENTEAFF	TGTGCCAGCAGCTCCGGAGAGAACACTGAAGCTTTCTTT	many	TRBV7-9	TRBJ1-1	-
CASSYSLREAFF	TGTGCCAGCAGTTACTCGCTCCGTGAAGCTTTCTTT	-	TRBV6-2/TRBV6-3	TRBJ1-1	-
CATSRGQGYSYEQYF	TGTGCCACCAGCAGGGGACAGGGGTATTCCTACGAGCAGTACTTC	-	TRBV15	TRBJ2-7	TRBD1
CASSLAGTSEGTDTQYF	TGTGCCAGCAGTTTAGCCGGGACTAGCGAGGGCACAGATACGCAGTATTTT	few	TRBV12-3/TRBV12-4	TRBJ2-3	TRBD2
CLVSGDTQYF	TGCCTGGTGTCCGGAGATACGCAGTATTTT	-	TRBV29-1	TRBJ2-3	-
CSATGSRAGANVLTF	TGCAGTGCGACCGGGAGTCGGGCTGGGGCCAACGTCCTGACTTTC	-	TRBV20-1	TRBJ2-6	-
CSARGGGYGYTF	TGCAGTGCTAGAGGAGGGGGCTATGGCTACACCTTC	-	TRBV20-1	TRBJ1-2	-
CASSVRPGHTENEQFF	TGTGCCAGCAGCGTACGGCCGGGACACACTGAAAATGAGCAGTTCTTC	few	TRBV9	TRBJ2-1	-